This TCR beta chain was retrieved from a study of vaccination and CD4 T cells after COVID-19. Sequencing of the DNA from cultured CD4+ T cells was carried out with the Oncomine TCR Beta short-read assay. A single record per CDR3 protein comes from TCRdb applying MiXCR to the PCR reads. The table lists under 30,000 distinct CDR3 sequences, roughly 38% of them singletons, with more than 3% in the top ten. The time point denotes: late sampling 161 to 241 days after vaccination in a few convalescent patients. As to treatment: roughly 11-day PBMC culture with coronavirus spike peptide pools or control peptides (ViraFEST assay). The medium had half its volume replaced with fresh IL-2 medium on days 3 and 7. On this clonotype itself: Its antigen is not known.

Deletions cut 6 bases from V and 6 bases from J, with 8 bases between. This CDR3 is 11 amino acids long. Per germline, CDR1 MDHEN and CDR2 SYDVKM. The sequencing used CD4+ T cells from blood, cultured in vitro, collected about 7 months after SARS-CoV-2 vaccination. The rearrangement uses TRBV28 and TRBJ2-5; no clear D. This TCR was recovered from a human donor who had recovered from COVID-19. The CDR3 sequence: CASSREQTQYF. The CDR3, as DNA: TGTGCCAGCAGCCGAGAGCAGACCCAGTACTTC.